These 6 T cell receptor beta chains were all obtained from the same sample, sequenced in a study of regulatory dendritic cells for organ transplantation. Assay: immunoSEQ multiplex PCR; the TCRdb copy retains only in-frame clones and omits some. The sample has 25,000 to 35,000 clones, about four fifths seen once. The sequencing input was naive CD8+ T cells from blood. Documented subset: CD45RA+ naive T cells. The receptor source for this set is a human donor in good health.

The chain couples TRBV7-6 to TRBJ2-1; TRBD2 matches 11 bases. Germline CDR1 SGHVS, CDR2 FNYEAQ. V was clipped by 0 bases and J by 3 bases; unmatched bases: 1. The CDR3 runs 16 residues. The CDR3 is CASSLAGTSGYNEQFF. The CDR3 DNA reads as TGTGCCAGCAGCTTAGCAGGGACTAGCGGCTACAATGAGCAGTTCTTC.

This sequence joins TRBV6-4 and TRBJ2-3; 9 bases line up with TRBD2. Germline CDR1 reads MRHNA; CDR2 reads SNTAGT. Trimming removed 9 bases from V and 1 base from J; junction bases left unmatched: 5. The CDR3 spans 14 residues. The CDR3 nucleotides read TGTGCCAGGAGACAGCGGGGGGGCACAGATACGCAGTATTTT. It yields the protein CARRQRGGTDTQYF.

The chain links TRBV27 to TRBJ1-4; 7 nucleotides match TRBD1. Germline V gives CDR1 MNHEY, CDR2 SMNVEV (reference sequence). The CDR3 is 15 residues long. V dropped 4 bases and J dropped 8; count of bases not matched to a gene: 10. The CDR3 DNA sequence: TGTGCCAGCAGTTCGGAGACAGGGCTGCAAGAAAAACTGTTTTTT. It codes for CASSSETGLQEKLFF. The variable domain in full, with the rest retrieved from reference TRBV27 and TRBJ1-4, is EAQVTQNPRYLITVTGKKLTVTCSQNMNHEYMSWYRQDPGLGLRQIYYSMNVEVTDKGDVPEGYKVSRKEKRNFPLILESPSPNQTSLYFCASSSETGLQEKLFFGSGTQLSVL.

The chain carries TRBV13 and TRBJ1-5, with D tentatively TRBD1 (6 bases). CDR1 is PRHDT and CDR2 is FYEKMQ in the germline V gene (reference sequence). The CDR3 is 14 amino acids. Trimming took 5 bases from V and 1 from J, leaving 9 bases between them. The CDR3 is CASSARGSNQPQHF. The CDR3, as DNA: TGTGCCAGCAGCGCAAGGGGGAGCAATCAGCCCCAGCATTTT.

The chain links TRBV5-6 to TRBJ2-7; no clear D gene. The germline CDR1 and CDR2 sequences are SGHDT and YYEEEE. Trimming removed 1 base from V and 4 bases from J, with 6 bases in between. This CDR3 contains 12 residues. This CDR3 is CASSLYSYEQYF. The CDR3 DNA follows: TGTGCCAGCAGCTTGTACAGTTACGAGCAGTACTTC.

The chain couples TRBV11-3 to TRBJ1-5, with TRBD1 matching 8 bases. There are 14 residues in the CDR3. Trimming at V came to 5 bases and at J to 4 bases, leaving 4 bases not matched to a gene. The V gene's germline CDR1 is SGHNT and CDR2 YENEEA. CDR3 residues: CASSPGQGNQPQHF. The CDR3 bases are TGTGCCAGCAGCCCCGGACAGGGTAATCAGCCCCAGCATTTT.